This T cell receptor beta chain was identified in a study of molecular identifiers for immune sequencing clone quantification. TCRdb reprocessed the PCR reads via MiXCR and lists one record per CDR3 protein. In the table there are 100,000 or so distinct CDR3 sequences, less than 35% of which are singletons. The CDR3 sequence is 12 residues long. V shed 4 bases and J shed 7 bases, with 10 bases lying between them. In germline, CDR1 is SQVTM, CDR2 ANQGSEA. Many counts were recorded for this clonotype. The target antigen is unknown. Study-wide points: A shared barcode on identical TCR molecules could lead to underestimated sizes for highly expanded clones.

The gene calls are TRBV29-1 and TRBJ1-4; D gene unclear. Sequences were obtained from naive CD8+ T cells from blood, with Jurkat cell RNA spiked in. Specified subset: FACS-sorted CD8+CD4-CCR7+CD45RA+ naive T cells. This sequence was found in a human donor in good health. Some libraries in this study had Jurkat cell RNA spiked in. The CDR3 reads CSVGSRGEKLFF. DNA for the CDR3: TGCAGCGTTGGTTCCCGGGGTGAAAAACTGTTTTTT.